A selection of T cell receptor beta chains follows, all from one sample in a study of blood T cell repertoires in COVID-19. Produced via immunoSEQ multiplex PCR; TCRdb's table is partial and in-frame only. Of 490,000 or so clones in the sample, approximately 91% were seen once. Input material: PBMCs or T cells enriched from blood (not recorded which). The receptors come from a woman in her sixties who had recovered from COVID-19. Each CDR3 is given with its conserved first and last residue. The D gene is left open where the match is weak. Part of the rows lack a size; the others show once, few, many or a class for expanded clones.

v_gene	d_gene	abundance	j_gene	CDR3nt	CDR3aa
TRBV4-1	-	-	TRBJ1-2	TGCGCCAGCAGCCAAGCGGCCAGGGCTGGCAACTATGGCTACACCTTC	CASSQAARAGNYGYTF
TRBV5-1	-	-	TRBJ2-7	TGCGCCAGCAGATTCTCAGACAGCTCCTACGAGCAGTACTTC	CASRFSDSSYEQYF
TRBV18	-	-	TRBJ2-2	TGTGCCAGCTCACCCCAGGGCACCGGGGAGCTGTTTTTT	CASSPQGTGELFF
TRBV24-1	-	-	TRBJ2-2	TGTGCCACCAGTGACGCCAGGATCGCGAACACCGGGGAGCTGTTTTTT	CATSDARIANTGELFF
TRBV28	-	-	TRBJ1-4	TGTGCCAGCAGTTCCCTTTCTGCAACTAATGAAAAACTGTTTTTT	CASSSLSATNEKLFF
TRBV4-1	-	-	TRBJ2-3	TGCGCCAGCAGCCAAGCGGCTAGCGCCACAGATACGCAGTATTTT	CASSQAASATDTQYF
TRBV18	-	-	TRBJ1-1	TGTGCCAGCTCACCACCGCGGGGATACACTGAAGCTTTCTTT	CASSPPRGYTEAFF
TRBV19	-	once	TRBJ1-5	TGTGCCAGTAGTCCCCCCGACAGGTATAGCAATCAGCCCCAGCATTTT	CASSPPDRYSNQPQHF
TRBV5-6	TRBD1	-	TRBJ1-4	TGTGCCAGCAGCCCAGGACAGGGTTATCTTGAAAAACTGTTTTTT	CASSPGQGYLEKLFF
TRBV7-9	TRBD1	once	TRBJ1-3	TGTGCCAGCAGCTCGACAGGGACTGGAAACACCATATATTTT	CASSSTGTGNTIYF
TRBV4-2	-	-	TRBJ2-3	TGTGCCAGCAGCCAAGAGCTAGCAGGGGCAGATACGCAGTATTTT	CASSQELAGADTQYF
TRBV11-2	TRBD1	-	TRBJ1-6	TGTGCCAGCAGCTTATGGACAGGGTCGGATTCACCCCTCCACTTT	CASSLWTGSDSPLHF
TRBV5-6	-	-	TRBJ2-3	TGTGCCAGCATCAATAGTCAGGGTACAGATACGCAGTATTTT	CASINSQGTDTQYF
TRBV18	-	-	TRBJ2-5	TGTGCCAGCTCACCCGCAGGTCAAGGAACCCAGTACTTC	CASSPAGQGTQYF